The present T cell receptor (beta chain) was sequenced within a study of T-cell memory formation after mild COVID-19 (dated by TCRdb to the early 2020s). About the investigation overall: TCR sequence clusters from the two donors were largely donor specific. The cohort was made up of two young adult volunteers, one female and one male, who were previously healthy. Longitudinal TCRalpha and TCRbeta repertoire sequencing tracked T-cell clones expanding and contracting after mild COVID-19 in a couple of donors.

Ficoll-Paque density gradient centrifugation was used to isolate PBMCs. The study at large found these results: SARS-CoV-2 specificity was not confirmed for the second-wave clones peaking on day 37. Only two mild cases were covered by the study, and larger cohorts that include severe cases with pre-infection samples were considered necessary. From day 15 to 85, contracting clones showed balanced CD4/CD8 phenotypes, whereas a second wave of clones that expanded from day 15 to 37 leaned towards CD4+. Contracting CD4+ clones were located mainly in the CM and EM memory subsets, whereas CD8+ clones were found to be enriched in EMRA. Some responding clones were detected in pre-infection memory, suggesting pre-existing cross-reactive memory T cells joined the SARS-CoV-2 response.

Sequencing was performed on an Illumina NovaSeq 6000. TCRalpha and TCRbeta cDNA libraries were built by 5'RACE with constant-segment primers, adding sample barcodes and unique molecular identifiers. Trizol reagent was used to extract RNA from every sample. Libraries were amplified in two PCR steps, with a second sample barcode and Illumina TruSeq adapters added in the second step. Sequencing of libraries was performed on an Illumina NovaSeq with 2 x 150 bp paired-end reads. The original pipeline was this. Demultiplexing of reads and collapsing into UMI-guided consensus sequences were performed with migec v1.2.7. With mixcr v2.1.11, UMI consensuses were aligned to TRA and TRB V and J templates and assembled into clonotypes. A clonotype was counted as expanded or contracted only if both edgeR and NoisET called the change significant, with noise models trained on biological replicates. For edgeR calls, the cutoffs were a false discovery rate-adjusted p below 0.01 and a log2 fold-change threshold of 1. As an exploratory analysis of dynamics, max-normalized trajectories of the 1000 most abundant clonotypes were examined by PCA with hierarchical clustering. Separately sequenced CD4+ and CD8+ repertoires were used to assign a CD4 or CD8 phenotype to each responding clone. TCRdb's own reprocessing of the public reads used fastp at Q25 and MiXCR and kept productive beta chains. Records with the same CDR3 protein are collapsed into one entry carrying the most frequent genes and DNA. TCRdb, not the original authors, processed these V and J calls. This sample comprises around 450,000 distinct CDR3 sequences, around 19% of them detected only once. The top ten clonotypes cover 7.5% to 10% of the sample.

Looking up the germline V gene yields CDR1 MNHNS and CDR2 SASEGT. The CDR3, from cysteine to phenylalanine, totals 14 residues. The entry retains the CDR3 DNA only, 42 bases that are in frame from base 1. Regarding this clonotype: Which antigen it targets is not known. One end of the junction does not line up with germline, which may come from a read error.

Sample: PBMCs or a T cell subset sorted from them (not recorded which). The receptor comes from an adult woman who had mild COVID-19 (a few samples of this study predate the infection). The sample titles of this study are shuffled in the database, so cell type and time point are left out; the donor was told from shared clones. Here the chain combines TRBV6-1 and TRBJ1-1; TRBD1 fits 10 bases in the junction. DNA sequence: TGTGCCAGCGGGGGCTGGACAGGGGGGACTGAAGCTTTATTT. The encoded protein is CASGGWTGGTEALF.